Shown below are 30 T cell receptor beta chains from a single sample sequenced in a study of T cell responses to AZD1222 COVID-19 vaccine. Data came from immunoSEQ multiplex PCR; TCRdb stores just in-frame clones and leaves some out. This repertoire shows 60,000 to 100,000 clones, just over 90% found once; its top ten account for roughly 7%. Specimen: peripheral blood, collected on day 0 of MenACWY control vaccination. The receptors come from an adult in good health.

This CDR3 reads CASSSLQGLWHKETQYF. The CDR3, as DNA: TGTGCCAGCAGTTCATTACAGGGTTTGTGGCATAAAGAGACCCAGTACTTC. The rearrangement joins TRBV28 to TRBJ2-5, with D tentatively TRBD1 (6 bases). Germline CDR1 is MDHEN and CDR2 is SYDVKM. The V and J ends lost 4 bases and 3 bases respectively, with 21 bases between them. The CDR3 totals 17 residues.

V gene TRBV14 combines with J gene TRBJ2-5; TRBD1 might be the D (5 bases). The CDR3 totals 14 residues. CDR1 is SGHDN and CDR2 is FVKESK in the germline V gene. The V end lost 1 base, the J end lost 5 bases, and 11 bases lay between the germline ends. CDR3 region: CASSQVGRDETQYF. The CDR3 DNA sequence: TGTGCCAGCAGCCAAGTGGGCAGGGATGAGACCCAGTACTTC.

V gene TRBV29-1 combines with J gene TRBJ2-1; TRBD2 agrees at 11 bases. This CDR3 is 13 amino acids long. Germline V gene sequence: CDR1 SQVTM, CDR2 ANQGSEA. V trimming: 7 bases; J trimming: 7 bases; junction bases outside the gene matches: 6. Written as DNA, the CDR3 is TGCAGCGGTAGCGGGGGGGCCATGAATGAGCAGTTCTTC. It codes for CSGSGGAMNEQFF.

CDR3 loop: CATVTGTAPRYTF. The CDR3 DNA is TGTGCCACGGTTACCGGGACGGCCCCACGCTACACCTTC. The J gene is TRBJ1-2, the V gene TRBV28; TRBD1 might be the D (5 bases). Trimming stripped 10 bases from V and 9 bases from J, with 21 bases between. Germline V gene lookup returns CDR1 MDHEN and CDR2 SYDVKM. The length of the CDR3 is 13 residues.

The chain recombines TRBV6-4 with TRBJ2-6; 8 bases line up with TRBD1. J lost 0 bases, V lost 4 bases, and 8 bases had no gene match. CDR1 is MRHNA and CDR2 is SNTAGT in the germline V gene. This CDR3 is 18 amino acids long. CDR3 amino acids: CASSVRDRSVSGANVLTF. The CDR3 DNA reads TGTGCCAGCAGTGTCCGGGACAGGAGTGTCTCTGGGGCCAACGTCCTGACTTTC.

The chain is built from TRBV4-3 and TRBJ2-5; TRBD1 matches at 8 bases. V lost 3 bases, J lost 1 base, and 10 bases stayed unmatched. The CDR3 is 17 amino acids. Germline V gene data show CDR1 as LGHNA and CDR2 as YSLEER. The CDR3 DNA sequence: TGCGCCAGCAGCCAGATAAGGACAGGGCTATTCCAAGAGACCCAGTACTTC. It specifies CASSQIRTGLFQETQYF.

In its sample, this clone was seen once. The chain employs TRBV14 and TRBJ2-7; the D gene is possibly TRBD2 (6 bases). The CDR3 length is 17 residues. Per the germline V gene, CDR1 is SGHDN and CDR2 is FVKESK. V lost 4 bases and J 3 bases, leaving 22 bases between the germline ends. The CDR3 is CASSPLFRDPRDYEQYF. The DNA for the CDR3 is TGTGCCAGCAGCCCACTATTCCGGGACCCGCGGGACTACGAGCAGTACTTC. The full variable domain, its missing parts supplied by reference TRBV14 and TRBJ2-7, is EAGVTQFPSHSVIEKGQTVTLRCDPISGHDNLYWYRRVMGKEIKFLLHFVKESKQDESGMPNNRFLAERTGGTYSTLKVQPAELEDSGVYFCASSPLFRDPRDYEQYFGPGTRLTVT.

The chain joins TRBV7-2 to TRBJ2-5; possible D gene TRBD2, 5 bases. The CDR3 runs to 15 residues. Deletions cut 2 bases from V and 5 bases from J, with 15 bases between. The germline V gene has CDR1 SGHTA and CDR2 FQGNSA. CDR3 bases: TGTGCCAGCAGCTTAACCAGGACGGGCGGGGAGACCCAGTACTTC. This encodes CASSLTRTGGETQYF.

The chain couples TRBV7-2 to TRBJ2-7; tentative D call: TRBD1 (5 bases). Trimming cost V 5 bases and J 4 bases, with 15 bases left between them. This CDR3 region has 14 residues. CDR1 is SGHTA and CDR2 is FQGNSA in the germline V gene. The CDR3 loop is CASSHSGHAYEQYF. DNA of the CDR3: TGTGCCAGCAGCCACTCTGGACACGCATACGAGCAGTACTTC.

The table lists this clone with a count of one. The rearrangement uses TRBV14 and TRBJ2-1; 8 positions match TRBD1. The J segment lost 5 bases and the V segment lost 2 bases, leaving 8 bases of the junction unmatched. Germline CDR1 reads SGHDN; CDR2 reads FVKESK. CDR3 length: 16 residues. The CDR3, as DNA: TGTGCCAGCAGCCAACGACAGGGGCTTCGGAACAATGAGCAGTTCTTC. It encodes CASSQRQGLRNNEQFF.

A single count supports this clone. The chain uses TRBV5-4 and TRBJ2-7, with no clear D. CDR1 is SGHNT, CDR2 YYREEE, per germline (reference sequence). This CDR3 is 13 amino acids long. V lost 1 base, J lost 2 bases, and 7 bases lay in between. This CDR3 is CASSLPNTYEQYF. DNA of the CDR3: TGTGCCAGCAGCTTGCCAAACACCTACGAGCAGTACTTC.

V and J are TRBV7-9 and TRBJ2-5; 13 positions match TRBD2. The V gene's germline CDR1 is SEHNR and CDR2 FQNEAQ (reference sequence). This CDR3 has 16 amino acids. V lost 5 bases, J lost 2 bases, and 5 bases stayed unmatched. CDR3 protein: CASSLGTSGEQETQYF. The CDR3 DNA sequence: TGTGCCAGCAGCCTTGGGACTAGCGGGGAGCAAGAGACCCAGTACTTC.

This chain joins TRBV6-5 and TRBJ2-1; no reliable D call. The V end lost 10 bases, the J end lost 9 bases, and 22 bases lay between the germline ends. Germline assignment: CDR1 MNHEY and CDR2 SVGAGI. This CDR3 comprises 14 residues. CDR3 coding DNA: TGTGCCACCTACACAGAGAGTCTCGTTGGTGAGCAGTTCTTC. Protein: CATYTESLVGEQFF.

The CDR3 here is CASGLPNSGEQYF. The CDR3 coding sequence is TGTGCTAGTGGTTTGCCAAATAGCGGCGAGCAGTACTTC. This rearrangement joins TRBV12-5 to TRBJ2-7; tentatively, D is TRBD2 (6 bases). Germline V CDR1 and CDR2: LGHNT, FRNRAP. V gave up 2 bases and J gave up 6 bases, with 11 bases separating them. There are 13 residues in the CDR3.

The chain joins TRBV5-6 to TRBJ1-4, with 8 bases matching TRBD1. After removal of 4 bases from V and 8 bases from J, the junction contained 10 bases not matched to a gene. This CDR3 spans 15 amino acids. Germline V lookup: CDR1 SGHDT, CDR2 YYEEEE. The CDR3 sequence is CASSQGTGSREKLFF. CDR3 DNA sequence: TGTGCCAGCAGCCAAGGGACAGGTTCAAGGGAAAAACTGTTTTTT.

The J gene is TRBJ2-1, the V gene TRBV14; perhaps TRBD1 as D (6 bases). V was trimmed by 5 bases and J by 5 bases, leaving 10 bases between them. From germline, CDR1 is SGHDN and CDR2 FVKESK. The CDR3 spans 13 residues. The CDR3 coding sequence is TGTGCCAGCAGCAGGGACACCAACAATGAGCAGTTCTTC. It yields the protein CASSRDTNNEQFF.

About this clone: A read error may produce the germline difference seen at one junction end. The chain is built from TRBV10-2 and TRBJ2-7; TRBD1 matches 9 bases. The germline CDR1 and CDR2 sequences are WSHSY and SAAADI. The CDR3 is made up of 12 amino acids. CDR3: CASQQGAESRRF. As DNA, the CDR3 is TGCGCCAGTCAACAGGGGGCTGAGAGTAGGAGGTTC.

CDR3: CASRKQGDTEAFF. The CDR3, as DNA: TGCGCCAGCCGTAAACAGGGGGACACTGAAGCTTTCTTT. The chain joins TRBV5-1 to TRBJ1-1; TRBD1 agrees at 8 bases. The V gene's germline CDR1 is SGHRS and CDR2 YFSETQ. There are 13 residues in the CDR3. The V segment lost 7 bases and the J segment 3 bases; nucleotides outside the gene matches: 5.

The chain combines TRBV19 with TRBJ1-2, with 7 bases matching TRBD1. The V segment lost 2 bases and the J segment 5 bases; nucleotides outside the gene matches: 8. The CDR3 spans 15 residues. Germline loops: CDR1 LNHDA, CDR2 SQIVND (reference sequence). In nucleotides, the CDR3 is TGTGCCAGTAGTATATCGACAGGGAGGAGGTATGGCTACACCTTC. Amino acids: CASSISTGRRYGYTF.

This chain uses TRBV9 with TRBJ2-3; no reliable D call. The V end was cut by 4 bases, the J end by 3 bases, with 9 bases between. This CDR3 has 13 residues. Per the germline V gene, CDR1 is SGDLS and CDR2 is YYNGEE. This CDR3 reads CASSTFGTDTQYF. The CDR3 DNA follows: TGTGCCAGCAGCACTTTTGGTACAGATACGCAGTATTTT. Variable domain in full (rest from reference TRBV9 and TRBJ2-3): DSGVTQTPKHLITATGQRVTLRCSPRSGDLSVYWYQQSLDQGLQFLIQYYNGEERAKGNILERFSAQQFPDLHSELNLSSLELGDSALYFCASSTFGTDTQYFGPGTRLTVL.

V and J are TRBV7-2 and TRBJ2-7; D not resolved. V gave up 1 base and J gave up 0 bases, with 10 bases separating them. The CDR3 is 15 residues long. Germline CDR1 SGHTA, CDR2 FQGNSA. The CDR3 nucleotides are TGTGCCAGCAGCTTAGAGTGGCACAGCTCCTACGAGCAGTACTTC. Residues: CASSLEWHSSYEQYF. Based on the CDR3 plus reference TRBV7-2 and TRBJ2-7, the full variable domain is GAGVSQSPSNKVTEKGKDVELRCDPISGHTALYWYRQSLGQGLEFLIYFQGNSAPDKSGLPSDRFSAERTGGSVSTLTIQRTQQEDSAVYLCASSLEWHSSYEQYFGPGTRLTVT.

The V gene is TRBV11-2, the J gene TRBJ2-2, with D perhaps assigned TRBD1 or TRBD2 (5 bases each). Germline CDR1 and CDR2: SGHAT and FQNNGV. CDR3 length: 16 amino acids. The V gene lost 5 bases and the J gene lost 1 base, with 14 bases spanning the gap. DNA for the CDR3: TGTGCCAGCAGCGGGGGAACAGTGGGGAACACCGGGGAGCTGTTTTTT. It codes for CASSGGTVGNTGELFF.

This chain connects TRBV5-1 to TRBJ2-5, with a tentative D call TRBD2 (6 bases). Looked up from germline, CDR1 is SGHRS and CDR2 is YFSETQ. The CDR3 runs to 14 residues. V lost 0 bases and J 4 bases, leaving 10 bases between the germline ends. CDR3 sequence reads: CASSLVPGVETQYF. The CDR3 DNA reads as TGCGCCAGCAGCTTGGTGCCGGGAGTAGAGACCCAGTACTTC.

V and J are TRBV28 and TRBJ1-4, with D maybe TRBD1 (5 bases). V was cut by 4 bases and J by 2 bases, with 14 bases left in between. CDR3 length equals 16 residues. Germline CDR1 MDHEN, CDR2 SYDVKM. The CDR3 coding sequence is TGTGCCAGCAGTTCACAGGCCGCGGGGACTAATGAAAAACTGTTTTTT. This gives the protein CASSSQAAGTNEKLFF. The whole variable domain, filled in from reference TRBV28 and TRBJ1-4, reads DVKVTQSSRYLVKRTGEKVFLECVQDMDHENMFWYRQDPGLGLRLIYFSYDVKMKEKGDIPEGYSVSREKKERFSLILESASTNQTSMYLCASSSQAAGTNEKLFFGSGTQLSVL.

The chain is built from TRBV25-1 and TRBJ1-2; D is perhaps TRBD1 (5 bases). With 0 bases removed from V and 0 bases from J, the gap between germline ends came to 8 bases. CDR3 size: 15 residues. CDR1 MGHDK and CDR2 SYGVNS come from the germline V gene. CDR3 in amino acids: CASSEYTGANYGYTF. The CDR3 bases are TGTGCCAGCAGTGAATACACAGGAGCTAACTATGGCTACACCTTC.

This sequence joins TRBV29-1 and TRBJ2-2; 8 bases are a match to TRBD1. The length of the CDR3 is 13 residues. V was pared by 4 bases and J by 6 bases, with 4 bases of the junction left unmatched. Germline V lookup: CDR1 SQVTM, CDR2 ANQGSEA. The CDR3 bases are TGCAGCGTTGCGACACAGGGGGCCGGGGAGCTGTTTTTT. It yields the protein CSVATQGAGELFF.

V is TRBV28 and J is TRBJ2-5; D unclear. The CDR3 contains 12 residues. The V gene's germline CDR1 is MDHEN and CDR2 SYDVKM. V shed 5 bases and J shed 5 bases, with 9 bases lying between them. In DNA, the CDR3 is TGTGCCAGCAGTAGCGACTGGGAGACCCAGTACTTC. The encoded protein is CASSSDWETQYF.

The chain links TRBV2 to TRBJ1-1; possibly TRBD1 for D (5 bases). V was shortened by 4 bases and J by 0 bases, with 9 bases between the two germline ends. CDR1 and CDR2 from the germline V gene are SNHLY and FYNNEI. The CDR3 has 14 residues. DNA for the CDR3: TGTGCCAGCAGTGGGACGGGGGTGAACACTGAAGCTTTCTTT. This gives the protein CASSGTGVNTEAFF.

By proportion, this clone is large (0.1 to 1%). The V call is TRBV6-5, the J call TRBJ2-7; 7 nucleotides align to TRBD2. The V gene's germline CDR1 is MNHEY and CDR2 SVGAGI. With 0 bases clipped from V and 7 bases from J, the junction kept 6 bases outside the gene matches. The CDR3 loop spans 14 amino acids. CDR3 coding DNA: TGTGCCAGCAGTTACTCGAAGGTAGCGGGTGAGCAGTACTTC. Amino acid sequence: CASSYSKVAGEQYF.

V usage is TRBV19 and J usage is TRBJ1-1, with 7 bases identical to TRBD1. Trimming removed 9 bases from V and 0 bases from J; junction bases left unmatched: 13. The CDR3 length is 16 residues. Germline V CDR1 and CDR2: LNHDA, SQIVND (reference sequence). CDR3 in amino acids: CASLGKGQLVNTEAFF. CDR3 coding DNA: TGTGCCAGCCTCGGGAAGGGACAGCTCGTGAACACTGAAGCTTTCTTT.